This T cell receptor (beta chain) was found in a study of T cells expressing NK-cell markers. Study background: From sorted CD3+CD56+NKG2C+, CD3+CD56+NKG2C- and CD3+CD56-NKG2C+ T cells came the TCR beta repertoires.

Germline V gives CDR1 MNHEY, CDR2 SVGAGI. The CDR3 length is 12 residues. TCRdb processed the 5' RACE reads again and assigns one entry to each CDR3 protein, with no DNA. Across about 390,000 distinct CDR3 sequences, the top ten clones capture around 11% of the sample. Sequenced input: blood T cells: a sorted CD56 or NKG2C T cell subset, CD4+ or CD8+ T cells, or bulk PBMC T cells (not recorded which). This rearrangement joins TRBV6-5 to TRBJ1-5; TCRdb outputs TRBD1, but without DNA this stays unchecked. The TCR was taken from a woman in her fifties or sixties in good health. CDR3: CAAGTGNQPQHF.